The 32 T cell receptor beta chains below were found in one sample sequenced in a study of blood T cell repertoires in COVID-19. Only in-frame clones appear in the TCRdb table, and some are missing; sequencing was by immunoSEQ multiplex PCR. This sample has approximately 210,000 clones; 86% occur once, and the top ten carry about 2%. The material sequenced was peripheral blood. The receptors originated from a man aged 30 to 45 who had recovered from COVID-19.

The sample holds one count of this clone. The J gene is TRBJ2-7, the V gene TRBV18; TRBD1 matches at 9 bases. Germline V lookup: CDR1 KGHSH, CDR2 LQKENI. The CDR3 sequence is 16 residues long. V shed 3 bases and J 2 bases; nucleotides not matched to a gene: 8. The CDR3 DNA reads as TGTGCCAGCTCACCCCTCCCATGGACAGGGGCCTACGAGCAGTACTTC. It specifies CASSPLPWTGAYEQYF.

V gene TRBV10-2 combines with J gene TRBJ2-7, with 11 bases lining up with TRBD2. The V gene end was trimmed by 4 bases and the J gene end by 2 bases; junction bases not matched to a gene: 4. The CDR3 has 15 amino acids. Germline CDR1 reads WSHSY; CDR2 reads SAAADI. The CDR3: CASSVTSGGAYEQYF. The CDR3, as DNA: TGCGCCAGCAGTGTAACTAGCGGGGGAGCCTACGAGCAGTACTTC.

J is TRBJ2-6 and V is TRBV18, with D possibly being TRBD2 (5 bases). This CDR3 region has 18 residues. V dropped 3 bases and J dropped 0 bases, with 15 bases sitting between them. CDR1 is KGHSH, CDR2 LQKENI, per germline. This CDR3 is CASSPLSLAGSGANVLTF. Here the CDR3 DNA reads TGTGCCAGCTCACCCCTATCTCTGGCGGGCTCTGGGGCCAACGTCCTGACTTTC.

J is TRBJ1-5 and V is TRBV3-1 (or the pseudogene TRBV3-2); 8 bases are shared with TRBD1. The CDR3 consists of 18 residues. Germline CDR1 reads LGHDT; CDR2 reads YNNKEL (reference sequence). Unmatched junction bases numbered 13, after V lost 5 bases and J lost 1 base. The CDR3 region has the DNA TGTGCCAGCAGCGCATCGGACAGGGCGTTCGGAAGCAATCAGCCCCAGCATTTT. Its translation is CASSASDRAFGSNQPQHF.

The chain is built from TRBV29-1 and TRBJ1-2, with a weak D call TRBD1 (5 bases). The CDR3 totals 13 residues. Germline assignment: CDR1 SQVTM and CDR2 ANQGSEA. V was clipped by 3 bases and J by 7 bases, with 15 bases between them. This CDR3 reads CSVDGLRGGGYTF. The CDR3 bases are TGCAGCGTTGATGGGCTCCGGGGGGGTGGCTACACCTTC. Variable domain in full (rest from reference TRBV29-1 and TRBJ1-2): SAVISQKPSRDICQRGTSLTIQCQVDSQVTMMFWYRQQPGQSLTLIATANQGSEATYESGFVIDKFPISRPNLTFSTLTVSNMSPEDSSIYLCSVDGLRGGGYTFGSGTRLTVV.

This clone was found a few times. The chain has TRBV27 and TRBJ2-3; 7 bases are a match to TRBD1. Germline V gene data show CDR1 as MNHEY and CDR2 as SMNVEV (reference sequence). The CDR3 has 16 amino acids. J lost 2 bases, V lost 4 bases, and 9 bases had no gene match. This chain's CDR3 is CASSSRQGASTDTQYF. In nucleotides, the CDR3 is TGTGCCAGCAGTTCCCGACAGGGCGCCTCCACAGATACGCAGTATTTT.

The chain joins TRBV10-3 to TRBJ2-5; the match to TRBD2 covers 9 bases. The CDR3 consists of 14 residues. Germline lookup yields CDR1 ENHRY and CDR2 SYGVKD. Trimming cost V 8 bases and J 4 bases; bases outside gene matches: 8. The CDR3, as DNA: TGTGCCATCGCGTGGCGGGGGGGCGGAGAGACCCAGTACTTC. It specifies CAIAWRGGGETQYF.

The chain couples TRBV5-1 to TRBJ1-3; 9 bases match TRBD1. Germline CDR1 and CDR2: SGHRS and YFSETQ. The CDR3 contains 14 residues. Trimming took 4 bases from V and 8 from J; bases not matched to a gene: 7. As DNA, the CDR3 is TGCGCCAGCAGCGTTGGGACAGGGAGGGACACCATATATTTT. Translated, it gives CASSVGTGRDTIYF.

On this clone: This CDR3 is also generated by other DNA sequences in the sample. The chain employs TRBV18 and TRBJ1-1; D is uncertain. CDR1 KGHSH and CDR2 LQKENI come from the germline V gene. The V end lost 0 bases, the J end lost 0 bases, and 8 bases lay between the germline ends. The CDR3 is 15 amino acids. The CDR3 DNA sequence: TGTGCCAGCTCACCACCGGGAGGACTGAACACTGAAGCTTTCTTT. Amino acid sequence: CASSPPGGLNTEAFF.

This sequence joins TRBV7-2 and TRBJ1-1; TRBD1 might be the D (5 bases). The CDR3 extends over 13 amino acids. Trimming removed 8 bases at V and 4 bases at J, with 14 bases between. Germline V gene data show CDR1 as SGHTA and CDR2 as FQGNSA. CDR3 nucleotide sequence: TGTGCCAGCGGCAAGCCGGGGGGCACTGAAGCTTTCTTT. Encoded protein: CASGKPGGTEAFF.

The CDR3 nucleotides read TGCGCCAGCAGCCCTCGAGGAGAGCGTAACACCGGGGAGCTGTTTTTT. It yields the protein CASSPRGERNTGELFF. J is TRBJ2-2 and V is TRBV4-1; no reliable D call. The V and J ends lost 4 bases and 2 bases respectively, with 14 bases between them. The CDR3 contains 16 residues. Per germline, CDR1 MGHRA and CDR2 YSYEKL.

The rearrangement joins TRBV5-6 to TRBJ2-7; tentatively, D is TRBD1 (5 bases). This CDR3 has 15 amino acids. Trimming took off 2 bases at V and 1 base at J, with 13 bases between the two ends. Looked up from germline, CDR1 is SGHDT and CDR2 is YYEEEE. The CDR3, as DNA: TGTGCCAGCAGCTTAAGGGGCGTAACGTCCTACGAGCAGTACTTC. Translation gives CASSLRGVTSYEQYF.

V usage is TRBV19 and J usage is TRBJ1-3; D unclear. Deletions cut 10 bases from V and 2 bases from J, with 12 bases between. The CDR3 has 13 amino acids. CDR1 LNHDA and CDR2 SQIVND come from the germline V gene (reference sequence). The CDR3 DNA follows: TGTGCCACCCAGGTCGGTGCTGGAAACACCATATATTTT. It yields the protein CATQVGAGNTIYF.

The chain is built from TRBV10-3 and TRBJ2-7, with a possible D match to TRBD2 (6 bases). The V gene's germline CDR1 is ENHRY and CDR2 SYGVKD. Trimming cost V 4 bases and J 2 bases, with 9 bases left between them. This CDR3 region has 13 residues. CDR3 protein: CAISGDLAYEQYF. CDR3 nucleotides: TGTGCCATCAGTGGGGACTTGGCCTACGAGCAGTACTTC.

The genes are TRBV6-2 or TRBV6-3 and TRBJ2-7; TRBD1 is a possible D gene (5 bases). This CDR3 region has 14 residues. The germline V gene encodes CDR1 MNHEY and CDR2 SVGEGT. Deletions cut 5 bases from V and 8 bases from J, with 19 bases between. The CDR3 here is CASSPPATDSKQYF. CDR3 coding DNA: TGTGCCAGCAGTCCCCCCGCGACAGACTCTAAGCAGTACTTC.

In DNA form, the CDR3 reads TGTGCCAGCAGATTCGTCGGGACAACCAACTATGGCTACACCTTC. Its translation: CASRFVGTTNYGYTF. The V call is TRBV7-2, the J call TRBJ1-2, with a weak D call TRBD1 (6 bases). V lost 6 bases to trimming and J lost 2 bases, with 16 bases between them. The CDR3 has 15 amino acids. The germline gives CDR1 SGHTA, CDR2 FQGNSA.

V usage is TRBV5-1 and J usage is TRBJ2-3, with 13 bases identical to TRBD2. V dropped 4 bases and J dropped 2; count of bases not matched to a gene: 4. CDR1 SGHRS and CDR2 YFSETQ come from the germline V gene. The CDR3 spans 16 residues. The chain's CDR3 is CASSQGLAGPTDTQYF. The DNA for the CDR3 is TGCGCCAGCAGCCAGGGACTAGCGGGGCCCACAGATACGCAGTATTTT.

The chain links TRBV30 to TRBJ2-4, with a possible D match to TRBD1 (5 bases). Looked up from germline, CDR1 is GTSNPN and CDR2 is SVGIG (reference sequence). CDR3 length equals 13 residues. Trimming took 5 bases from V and 0 from J, leaving 8 bases between them. CDR3 in DNA: TGTGCCTGGGACAGCCTAGCCAAAAACATTCAGTACTTC. It yields the protein CAWDSLAKNIQYF.

The chain employs TRBV9 and TRBJ2-3; TRBD1 agrees at 8 bases. Trimming removed 1 base from V and 3 bases from J; junction bases left unmatched: 4. The V gene's germline CDR1 is SGDLS and CDR2 YYNGEE. This CDR3 spans 15 amino acids. The CDR3 protein is CASSVMGQVTDTQYF. DNA for the CDR3: TGTGCCAGCAGCGTAATGGGACAGGTTACAGATACGCAGTATTTT.

This chain connects TRBV30 to TRBJ2-3; D unclear. This CDR3 has 15 amino acids. CDR1 and CDR2 (germline): GTSNPN, SVGIG (reference sequence). Trimming stripped 0 bases from V and 1 base from J, with 11 bases between. The CDR3 reads CAWSVLFRGTDTQYF. CDR3 sequence (DNA): TGTGCCTGGAGTGTACTTTTTCGGGGCACAGATACGCAGTATTTT.

This chain joins TRBV18 and TRBJ1-1; 9 nucleotides align to TRBD1. This CDR3 is 16 amino acids long. Germline CDR1 and CDR2: KGHSH and LQKENI. V gave up 1 base and J gave up 6 bases; unmatched junction bases: 9. The CDR3 DNA reads as TGTGCCAGCTCACCACGTCAAAGGACAGGGGACGCTGAAGCTTTCTTT. Amino acid sequence: CASSPRQRTGDAEAFF.

The J gene is TRBJ1-5, the V gene TRBV19; D unclear. Deletions cut 1 base from V and 1 base from J, with 11 bases between. There are 16 residues in the CDR3. Germline loops: CDR1 LNHDA, CDR2 SQIVND (reference sequence). The DNA for the CDR3 is TGTGCCAGTAGTATAGTTTGGGAGGAAAGCAATCAGCCCCAGCATTTT. This gives the protein CASSIVWEESNQPQHF.

The chain links TRBV19 to TRBJ1-2; 8 bases map to TRBD1. Trimming cost V 4 bases and J 4 bases; bases outside gene matches: 8. The CDR3 has 15 residues. Germline V CDR1 and CDR2: LNHDA, SQIVND (reference sequence). In nucleotides, the CDR3 is TGTGCCAGTAGTACCGCCGGACAGGGTGTCTATGGCTACACCTTC. Its translation is CASSTAGQGVYGYTF.

The chain employs TRBV7-8 and TRBJ2-3, with D perhaps matching TRBD2 (5 bases). Germline CDR1 reads SGHVS; CDR2 reads FQNEAQ. Deletions cut 8 bases from V and 5 bases from J, with 17 bases between. The CDR3 is 14 amino acids. The CDR3 is CASRSDLAEDTQYF. CDR3 DNA sequence: TGTGCCAGCCGATCGGACCTAGCAGAAGATACGCAGTATTTT.

V usage is TRBV5-1 and J usage is TRBJ2-5; a weak D match, TRBD1 (6 bases). The CDR3 extends over 18 amino acids. Trimming took off 2 bases at V and 5 bases at J, with 25 bases between the two ends. From germline, CDR1 is SGHRS and CDR2 YFSETQ. The CDR3 DNA reads TGCGCCAGCAGCTTATTTCCCATGGAGACAGGCAGAGTGGAGACCCAGTACTTC. Residues: CASSLFPMETGRVETQYF.

The V call is TRBV6-5, the J call TRBJ1-6; 7 nucleotides agree with TRBD1. Trimming cost V 5 bases and J 10 bases; bases outside gene matches: 11. The CDR3 contains 15 residues. From germline, CDR1 is MNHEY and CDR2 SVGAGI. The CDR3 DNA sequence: TGTGCCAGCAGTACCCGACAGGGTCTTTCCTCACCCCTCCACTTT. It specifies CASSTRQGLSSPLHF.

The chain carries TRBV28 and TRBJ2-7; D may be TRBD2 (6 bases). Trimming stripped 7 bases from V and 4 bases from J, with 14 bases between. Per the germline V gene, CDR1 is MDHEN and CDR2 is SYDVKM. This CDR3 region has 13 residues. CDR3 DNA: TGTGCCAGCACGGTCCCCGGGAGATACGAGCAGTACTTC. Amino acid sequence: CASTVPGRYEQYF.

The rearrangement links TRBV9 to TRBJ1-2, with D maybe TRBD1 (5 bases). The CDR3 is 13 residues long. The germline V gene has CDR1 SGDLS and CDR2 YYNGEE. V was shortened by 0 bases and J by 5 bases, with 8 bases between the two germline ends. CDR3 nucleotide sequence: TGTGCCAGCAGCGTAGATCAGGGTTATGGCTACACCTTC. It is translated as CASSVDQGYGYTF.

The chain recombines TRBV4-2 with TRBJ2-3, with 15 bases fitting TRBD2. Germline V lookup: CDR1 LGHNA, CDR2 YNFKEQ. The CDR3 covers 19 residues. Unmatched junction bases numbered 11, after V lost 2 bases and J lost 5 bases. The CDR3 sequence is CASSQKWTSGGESQDTQYF. The CDR3 coding sequence is TGTGCCAGCAGCCAAAAGTGGACTAGCGGGGGGGAGTCCCAAGATACGCAGTATTTT.

The gene calls are TRBV29-1 and TRBJ2-1; D gene ambiguous. V was cut by 6 bases and J by 3 bases, with 12 bases left in between. The CDR3 runs 13 residues. Germline V CDR1 and CDR2: SQVTM, ANQGSEA. The CDR3 DNA is TGCAGCGTCCCCGACATTGGCTACAATGAGCAGTTCTTC. Translation: CSVPDIGYNEQFF.

V gene TRBV6-2 or TRBV6-3 combines with J gene TRBJ1-6; TRBD1 matches 7 bases. Unmatched junction bases numbered 3, after V lost 0 bases and J lost 10 bases. The CDR3 is 14 amino acids. Per germline, CDR1 MNHEY and CDR2 SVGEGT. For the CDR3, the DNA is TGTGCCAGCAGTTACTCGAGACAGGGATCACCCCTCCACTTT. Its protein is CASSYSRQGSPLHF.

The chain uses TRBV19 and TRBJ1-4; no definite D call. The CDR3 has 14 residues. V gave up 9 bases and J gave up 1 base, with 12 bases separating them. Germline V lookup: CDR1 LNHDA, CDR2 SQIVND (reference sequence). The CDR3 here is CASAPGVTNEKLFF. In DNA, the CDR3 is TGTGCCAGCGCACCCGGAGTAACTAATGAAAAACTGTTTTTT.